One sample yielded the 12 T cell receptor beta chains listed below, sequenced in a study of long-term antiretroviral therapy in people with HIV. Version v3.0 of the immunoSEQ assay was performed at survey level. Assay: immunoSEQ multiplex PCR; the TCRdb copy retains only in-frame clones and omits some. The sample yields 25,000 to 40,000 clones, roughly 96% seen once. The material was unsorted PBMCs, obtained 6.6 years after starting antiretroviral therapy. These receptors all come from a man under 40 with HIV.

This clone was recorded once. V usage is TRBV12-5 and J usage is TRBJ2-7; no definite D call. V was clipped by 0 bases and J by 2 bases, with 17 bases between them. The CDR3 has 17 amino acids. CDR1 is LGHNT and CDR2 is FRNRAP in the germline V gene. This CDR3 is CASGLVSSLGFPYEQYF. The CDR3 bases are TGTGCTAGTGGTTTGGTGAGTAGCCTAGGGTTCCCCTACGAGCAGTACTTC.

The V and J genes are TRBV18 and TRBJ1-4, with D tentatively TRBD1 (6 bases). The CDR3 is 14 residues long. Trimming shortened V by 3 bases and J by 8 bases, and 13 bases separated the two germline ends. Germline CDR1 KGHSH, CDR2 LQKENI. The CDR3 loop reads CASSPEQQGEKLFF. The CDR3 DNA follows: TGTGCCAGCTCACCGGAACAGCAGGGGGAAAAACTGTTTTTT.

V and J are TRBV18 and TRBJ2-1, with TRBD1 identical over 7 bases. Trimming took 4 bases from V and 7 from J; bases not matched to a gene: 7. The CDR3 extends over 14 amino acids. Germline V gives CDR1 KGHSH, CDR2 LQKENI. This chain's CDR3 is CASSLGDSENEQFF. CDR3 coding DNA: TGTGCCAGCTCACTGGGGGACAGTGAGAATGAGCAGTTCTTC.

This chain joins TRBV29-1 and TRBJ1-1, with D tentatively TRBD1 (5 bases). Germline V gene sequence: CDR1 SQVTM, CDR2 ANQGSEA. Deletions cut 6 bases from V and 2 bases from J, with 16 bases between. CDR3 length: 14 amino acids. CDR3 loop: CSVPAGARNTEAFF. CDR3 sequence (DNA): TGCAGCGTACCCGCCGGGGCACGTAACACTGAAGCTTTCTTT.

The chain recombines TRBV7-6 with TRBJ1-4, with D hard to call. The CDR3 covers 12 residues. The germline V and J ends were trimmed by 5 bases and 14 bases, with 15 bases remaining between them. The germline V gene encodes CDR1 SGHVS and CDR2 FNYEAQ. CDR3 amino acids: CASSKDGPKLFF. CDR3 sequence (DNA): TGTGCCAGCAGCAAGGACGGTCCTAAGCTGTTTTTT.

This chain uses TRBV19 with TRBJ2-3; D assignment may be TRBD1 or TRBD2 (6 bases each). The CDR3 runs to 17 residues. Germline lookup yields CDR1 LNHDA and CDR2 SQIVND (reference sequence). The germline V and J ends were trimmed by 5 bases and 5 bases, with 23 bases remaining between them. CDR3 loop: CASSPPPGAPSEDTQYF. DNA for the CDR3: TGTGCCAGTAGTCCCCCCCCGGGGGCGCCATCGGAAGATACGCAGTATTTT.

This chain connects TRBV5-6 to TRBJ2-2; D tentatively fits TRBD1 or TRBD2 (5 bases each). The length of the CDR3 is 14 residues. V dropped 2 bases and J dropped 6 bases, with 11 bases sitting between them. Germline lookup yields CDR1 SGHDT and CDR2 YYEEEE. This chain's CDR3 is CASSFQGSAGELFF. CDR3 DNA sequence: TGTGCCAGCAGCTTCCAGGGTAGCGCCGGGGAGCTGTTTTTT.

The chain combines TRBV4-2 with TRBJ1-5; no definite D call. The CDR3 is made up of 13 amino acids. V was trimmed by 3 bases and J by 3 bases, leaving 6 bases between them. The germline V gene encodes CDR1 LGHNA and CDR2 YNFKEQ. DNA of the CDR3: TGTGCCAGCAGCCATGGGGACAATCAGCCCCAGCATTTT. This codes for CASSHGDNQPQHF.

DNA of the CDR3: TGTGCCAGCAGCCCCCCGGAGGGGGCTAGCACAGATACGCAGTATTTT. Its protein is CASSPPEGASTDTQYF. The chain carries TRBV7-9 and TRBJ2-3; D may be TRBD1 (7 bases). The CDR3 spans 16 residues. The ends were cut back, 5 bases at V and 0 bases at J, with 15 bases in the middle. Germline CDR1 reads SEHNR; CDR2 reads FQNEAQ (reference sequence).

V gene TRBV6-1 combines with J gene TRBJ2-7; TRBD1 matches 7 bases. Germline V gene lookup returns CDR1 MNHNS and CDR2 SASEGT. The CDR3 has 15 amino acids. J gave up 5 bases and V 7 bases, and 14 bases lay outside the gene matches. CDR3 protein: CASKAPTGSFHEQYF. As DNA, the CDR3 is TGTGCCAGCAAGGCGCCGACAGGGAGTTTCCACGAGCAGTACTTC.

V is TRBV9 and J is TRBJ1-1; D call uncertain. This CDR3 is built from 15 residues. Germline V gives CDR1 SGDLS, CDR2 YYNGEE. V was trimmed by 0 bases and J by 1 base, leaving 10 bases between them. The chain's CDR3 is CASSVGALGNTEAFF. The CDR3 bases are TGTGCCAGCAGCGTAGGGGCTCTGGGGAACACTGAAGCTTTCTTT.

The chain combines TRBV7-8 with TRBJ1-4; D may be TRBD1 (5 bases). Trimming took 7 bases from V and 7 from J, leaving 13 bases between them. The CDR3 is made up of 13 amino acids. The germline V gene has CDR1 SGHVS and CDR2 FQNEAQ. CDR3 coding DNA: TGTGCCAGCACCCTAACAGGAGGTGAAAAACTGTTTTTT. Protein sequence: CASTLTGGEKLFF.